The entry that follows covers one TCR beta chain sequence. Per the germline V gene, CDR1 is SGHKS and CDR2 is YYEKEE (reference sequence). V lost 4 bases and J lost 6, with 20 bases in between. The CDR3 has 17 residues. This sample stems from a study of T cell responses to AZD1222 COVID-19 vaccine. Only in-frame clones appear in the TCRdb table, and some are missing; sequencing was by immunoSEQ multiplex PCR. This sample carries about 110,000 clones, 91% of them seen once, and the ten largest clones take roughly 7%. The receptor was isolated from an adult in good health. The material sequenced was peripheral blood, taken on day 0 of AZD1222 vaccination. The chain joins TRBV5-5 to TRBJ1-6; D gene ambiguous. Here the CDR3 reads CASSPGPLVGANSPLHF. CDR3 nucleotide sequence: TGTGCCAGCAGCCCGGGTCCTTTAGTAGGTGCTAATTCACCCCTCCACTTT.